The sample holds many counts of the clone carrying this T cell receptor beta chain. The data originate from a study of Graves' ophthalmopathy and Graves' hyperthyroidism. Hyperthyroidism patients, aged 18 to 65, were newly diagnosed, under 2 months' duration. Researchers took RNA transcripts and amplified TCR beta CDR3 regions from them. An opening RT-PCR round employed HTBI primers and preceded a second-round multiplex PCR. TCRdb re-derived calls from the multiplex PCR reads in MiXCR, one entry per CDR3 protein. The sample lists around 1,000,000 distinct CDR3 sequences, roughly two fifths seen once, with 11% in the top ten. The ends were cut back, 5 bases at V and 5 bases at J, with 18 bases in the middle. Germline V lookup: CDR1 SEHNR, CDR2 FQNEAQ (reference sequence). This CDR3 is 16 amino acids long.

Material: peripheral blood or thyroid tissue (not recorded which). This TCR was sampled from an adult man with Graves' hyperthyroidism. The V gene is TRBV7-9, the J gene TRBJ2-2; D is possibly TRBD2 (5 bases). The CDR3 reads CASSHGRTEATGELFF. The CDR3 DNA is TGTGCCAGCAGCCACGGGCGGACGGAGGCTACCGGGGAGCTGTTTTTT.